The entry below describes one TCR beta chain. Its antigen target is currently unknown. Base quality data are lacking; no much larger clone is found one base away. Based on the germline V gene, the CDR1 and CDR2 sequences are SGDLS and YYNGEE. The CDR3 contains 15 residues, cysteine and phenylalanine counted. Solely the CDR3 DNA is kept, with 45 bases framed from the first base. The germline ends are 15 bases apart after V is trimmed by 1 base and J by 4 bases. The sample is drawn from a study of cytomegalovirus exposure and HLA in healthy donors (dated by TCRdb to about 2017). Study-level background: According to an earlier analysis of a few hundred of the donors, roughly 180 million T cells yielded some 120 million unique TCR beta sequences and approximately 300 Gb of sequence data. HLA typing covered class I and class II loci at four-digit resolution. Roughly 5 DR-DQ haplotypes were handled as single units for association and clustering, since linkage in the cohort was strong. All discovery cohort repertoires had been generated on a single sequencing platform. Typing coverage differed by locus: A, B, C, DRB1 and DQB1 were typed in roughly 620-640 donors, DQA1 in 522, DPA1 in 600 to 610, and DPB1 in approximately 450. To predict cytomegalovirus infection status, the study brought together high-throughput TCR immunosequencing, statistical association of individual TCRs with disease status, and machine learning. A later genetic analysis took genome-wide SNP genotypes for about three fifths of the 666 donors and used that subset as a discovery cohort. Along with the approximately 620-subject first cohort, a separate validation cohort of over a hundred different subjects was used. Approximately 300 gigabases of sequencing data and about 92 million unique TCR sequences made up an early release that covered under 750 HLA-typed donors. Rather than drawing on any new phenotypic data, the later analysis identified candidate immune exposures from TCR beta sequences and the way those sequences occurred across donors. Alongside the repertoire data, information on donor age, sex, ethnicity and CMV serostatus was compiled. To study patterns of TCR occurrence, a later analysis re-analyzed previously published TCR beta repertoires from 666 donors and added high-resolution HLA genotyping. To decide whether each TCR beta V gene segment behaved as functional or pseudogenic, an earlier analysis of several hundred of the donors relied on high-throughput TCR beta sequencing. The study used immunosequencing to profile the T cell repertoires of 666 subjects and linked those repertoires to cytomegalovirus serostatus. On average, roughly 250,000 unique TCR beta nucleotide sequences were sequenced per donor among a few hundred genotyped donors of the cohort, with roughly 18% of those sequences being non-productive. Of the 300 to 500 genotyped donors, less than 90% were placed in the genetic ancestry cluster associated with self-reported Caucasian donors. The study aimed to test whether signatures of past pathogen exposure could be identified by cataloging public T cell receptors.

The cohort consisted of hundreds of healthy bone marrow donors. All cohort members were sampled while nominally healthy, although unrecorded immune exposures were likely present. CMV serostatus was positive for more than 250 and negative for about half of the 666 cohort members, and was not recorded for this donor. Each donor provided a peripheral blood sample, and peripheral blood mononuclear cells were used for TCR beta sequencing. The Qiagen DNeasy Blood Extraction Kit was used to extract genomic DNA from the blood cell samples. Here is what the overall study found, with its caveats: The sequencing pipeline was judged likely to have produced a cluster of highly shared sequence variants as a technical artifact. A later analysis found that TCR association rates varied across HLA loci, with DRB1 alleles showing the most associated TCRs and HLA-C alleles the fewest. HLA typing was unavailable for some donors at each locus, so association tests used only the typed subset. The cohort was sequenced for TCR beta chains only, and without alpha or paired-chain data the features that could be detected were limited. In a later analysis, some 18,000 TCR beta sequences were associated with specific HLA alleles at a false discovery rate of 0.05. Some IMGT-functional V segments, including TRBV6-2 and TRBV6-3, could not be distinguished by the 87-base-pair reads and were therefore excluded. While some public TCRs were present in many individuals, most TCR sequences turned up only very rarely across donors. In a later genetic analysis, fewer N-insertions in productive TCRs were reported among donors in an Asian-associated ancestry cluster than the approximately 670-donor mean. A later analysis found that HLA-associated TCR beta chains were more clonally expanded and had lower generation probabilities than equally common non-associated chains. Immune exposure information for the cohort was limited to CMV serostatus. An earlier analysis of 587 of the donors showed that most TCR beta V segments appeared in productive rearrangements either about 90% or about 30% of the time, which broadly matched IMGT annotations. Linkage disequilibrium might explain the correlated functional status among segregating V segments, but an unknown experimental factor could not be excluded. In the study, approximately 150 TCR beta chains were listed as associated with cytomegalovirus. In both the original and validation cohorts, the classifier was reported to diagnose cytomegalovirus status with high specificity and sensitivity. In a later analysis, several top co-occurrence clusters were reported to appear linked to parvovirus B19, influenza, CMV and Epstein-Barr virus. Because counts were too low, approximately 18 rarely observed V segments, including chromosome 9 orphons, were excluded from the earlier analysis of about 500 of the donors. An association between a missense DCLRE1C variant and V-gene and J-gene trimming of TCR beta chains was found in a later genetic analysis and replicated in an independent cohort. It was suggested by the authors that the approach could potentially be generalized to other disease states and immunological phenotypes. Assigning TCR associations to individual alleles was difficult when HLA alleles, especially DR and DQ, strongly co-occurred. Roughly uniform sequencing depth across donors was assumed in presence/absence analyses, although this assumption may not hold. Most CMV-associated TCR beta chains appeared to be HLA-restricted in a later analysis, and the HLA associations seemed to be driven largely by CMV exposure. Three of the identified cytomegalovirus-associated TCR beta chains were confirmed in vitro to be specific for cytomegalovirus antigens. A further reported finding was that TCR beta sequences accurately predicted the HLA-A and HLA-B alleles for most subjects in the first cohort.

Libraries were prepared through the immunoSEQ multiplex PCR assay. For the multiplex PCR, a mixture combining 60 forward primers for TCR Vbeta segments and 13 reverse primers for TCR Jbeta segments was used. The CDR3 region of rearranged TCR beta genes was amplified from genomic DNA with a multiplex PCR assay. The Illumina HiSeq System was used to sequence the amplified TCR beta libraries as 87-base-pair reads. From the authors' description of their analysis: A later analysis counted around 72 million unique TCR beta chains across the 690 or so repertoires, and 10 million to 12 million of these chains were shared by at least two donors. Raw reads were error-corrected and collapsed into unique sequences with a nearest-neighbor algorithm that merged closely related sequences to remove PCR and sequencing errors. V, D and J gene segments were assigned by aligning CDR3 sequences to IMGT reference sequences. For a sequence to be retained, a match of at least six nucleotides to both a V gene segment and a J gene segment was required. A rearrangement was called productive if the CDR3 had no stop codons and remained in frame with V and J, and every other rearrangement was called non-productive. Following IMGT convention, CDR3 was defined as the stretch from the second conserved V-encoded cysteine to the conserved J-encoded phenylalanine. The earlier analysis of more than 450 of the donors excluded sequences that lacked an unambiguous match to a single V gene segment. An earlier analysis of several hundred of the donors called V segments functional above 56.7% productive rearrangements and segregating when the between-donor standard deviation exceeded 5%. A statistical classification framework was built to diagnose cytomegalovirus status from the catalog of TCR beta chain sequences. V and J gene assignment, in a later analysis, came from comparing TCR nucleotide sequences with IMGT/GENE-DB human TR gene sequences. Using the TCRdist pipeline, a later analysis assigned CDR3 sequences along with most-parsimonious VDJ recombination scenarios. In a later analysis, each TCR beta chain was defined by its CDR3 amino acid sequence together with its V-gene family, and reads lacking a unique V-gene family were excluded. A later analysis removed over 500 highly shared, low-generation-probability nucleotide sequences to deal with suspected cross-contamination and a sequencing artifact. In a later analysis, a clonal expansion index for each public chain was calculated from normalized within-repertoire ranks of inferred template counts. In a later analysis, generation probabilities were computed using a VDJ recombination model fitted to out-of-frame rearrangements, and the results were checked against IGoR. Hypergeometric tests were used in a later analysis to score TCR-TCR, TCR-HLA and TCR-CMV co-occurrence, with a repertoire-size bias correction applied to the TCR pairs. In a later analysis, false discovery rates were estimated by permuting HLA or CMV assignments 20 times. A later analysis grouped co-occurring TCRs with DBSCAN, adding TCRdist sequence similarity when clustering within HLA-allele-positive subsets. For co-occurrence clustering, repertoires with fewer than 30,000 or more than 120,000 public chains were excluded, along with roughly 5 repertoires with anomalous nucleotide sharing. TCRdb obtained this table from immuneACCESS and retained in-frame rearrangements with V and J assigned. These tables miss some clones; where compared with another copy, unresolved V genes account for less than half of the shortfall, and the remainder is unexplained. The V and J calls and clone size were taken over from that table, and D and trimming were inferred from the DNA. The sample profile shows 85,000 to 120,000 clones; roughly three fifths of them were found once. The biggest ten clones account for more than 4.5% of the sample.

The sequence joins TRBV9 to TRBJ2-7; the D gene is perhaps TRBD1, on 6 matching bases. The source of this sequence is a human donor in good health. Sequenced material: PBMCs. The CDR3 protein is CASSVTGSGRYEQYF. The DNA sequence is TGTGCCAGCAGCGTAACAGGGTCAGGTAGGTACGAGCAGTACTTC.